This is a list of T cell receptor beta chains from one sample in a study of OX40 agonist ivuxolimab in advanced cancers. Produced via immunoSEQ multiplex PCR; TCRdb's table is partial and in-frame only. Among roughly 76,000 clones listed, over 75% were seen once. Specimen: CD4+ or CD8+ T cells sorted from blood, collected in a trial of the OX40 agonist ivuxolimab. The receptors were gathered from an adult with an advanced solid tumor such as melanoma, head and neck, liver or kidney cancer. CDR3s leave out the opening cysteine and the closing phenylalanine or tryptophan. Part of the rows lack a size; the others show once, few, many or a class for expanded clones.

V: TRBV9
size: -
J: TRBJ2-6
CDR3: ASSFGAGANVLT

V: TRBV18
size: once
J: TRBJ2-1
CDR3: ASSPPSGQGVSNEQF

V: TRBV6-5
size: -
J: TRBJ1-5
CDR3: ASRSLSNQPQH

V: TRBV30
size: -
J: TRBJ2-7
CDR3: AWRVTGSLTYEQY

V: TRBV7-9
size: -
J: TRBJ2-5
CDR3: ASSLAYIQGGETQY

V: TRBV19
size: once
J: TRBJ2-1
CDR3: ASSPGLERNEQF

V: TRBV5-4
size: -
J: TRBJ2-7
CDR3: ASSPTEFSYEQY

V: TRBV2
size: few
J: TRBJ1-2
CDR3: ASSVQVPET

V: TRBV9
size: -
J: TRBJ2-5
CDR3: ASSETGLAGFQETQY

V: TRBV18
size: -
J: TRBJ2-1
CDR3: ASSPQGQSSGF

V: TRBV19
size: -
J: TRBJ2-7
CDR3: ASSTGPDSYEQY

V: TRBV9
size: -
J: TRBJ2-1
CDR3: ASSITGTQKNNEQF

V: TRBV28
size: -
J: TRBJ1-5
CDR3: ASSRIRGPEPQH

V: TRBV5-1
size: -
J: TRBJ1-2
CDR3: ASSSGGLNYGYT

V: TRBV5-8
size: -
J: TRBJ2-7
CDR3: ASSFRGTSGSSYEQY

V: TRBV18
size: -
J: TRBJ2-1
CDR3: ASSFGTVRASSYNEQF

V: TRBV29-1
size: -
J: TRBJ2-5
CDR3: SVTLGQKIQETQY

V: TRBV11-2
size: -
J: TRBJ2-4
CDR3: ASSSDSRAKNIQY

V: TRBV19
size: -
J: TRBJ2-3
CDR3: ASSIYEIADTQY

V: TRBV5-1
size: -
J: TRBJ1-4
CDR3: ASSVQQGSNEKLF

V: TRBV10-3
size: -
J: TRBJ2-1
CDR3: AISVEDPSDEQF

V: TRBV7-9
size: -
J: TRBJ2-7
CDR3: ASSPDLTGREQY

V: TRBV19
size: -
J: TRBJ1-1
CDR3: ASSIATLNTEAF

V: TRBV7-2
size: -
J: TRBJ2-7
CDR3: ASTRLAGDYEQY

V: TRBV4-3
size: -
J: TRBJ2-7
CDR3: ASSQGLAGEPYEQY

V: TRBV28
size: -
J: TRBJ2-7
CDR3: ASGSRGGASYEQY

V: TRBV30
size: once
J: TRBJ2-1
CDR3: AWGLAGGFSSYNEQF

V: TRBV18
size: -
J: TRBJ2-6
CDR3: ASSPPASGANVLT

V: TRBV6-1
size: -
J: TRBJ1-4
CDR3: ASSKGQGREKLF

V: TRBV9
size: -
J: TRBJ2-1
CDR3: ASSVILAGRDEQF

V: TRBV7-2
size: -
J: TRBJ1-3
CDR3: ASSLDLSGNTIY

V: TRBV27
size: -
J: -
CDR3: ASNDRDTGTYEQY

V: TRBV6-1
size: few
J: TRBJ2-5
CDR3: ASSAGLAGEKETQY

V: TRBV11-2
size: -
J: TRBJ2-2
CDR3: ASSLDPGLNTGELF

V: TRBV30
size: once
J: TRBJ2-7
CDR3: AWTSGSEQY

V: TRBV10-3
size: -
J: TRBJ1-1
CDR3: ATSGQYPAEAF

V: TRBV4-1
size: -
J: TRBJ2-7
CDR3: ASSQAARGYLGSGNSYEQY

V: TRBV11-2
size: -
J: TRBJ1-2
CDR3: ASSLTDRDYGYT

V: TRBV28
size: -
J: TRBJ2-1
CDR3: ASRPDRERFNEQF

V: TRBV18
size: -
J: TRBJ2-5
CDR3: ASSPPGRGPYQETQY

V: TRBV7-8
size: -
J: TRBJ1-4
CDR3: ASSLVPGSHEKLF

V: TRBV29-1
size: once
J: TRBJ2-3
CDR3: SVDGFTDTQY

V: TRBV7-2
size: few
J: TRBJ2-7
CDR3: ASSFQLAAVSEQY

V: TRBV7-6
size: -
J: TRBJ2-3
CDR3: ASSLAPGGTDTQY

V: TRBV7-2
size: -
J: TRBJ2-3
CDR3: ASSPSGLSTDTQY

V: TRBV7-9
size: -
J: TRBJ1-2
CDR3: AGREGGTNYGYT

V: TRBV5-6
size: -
J: TRBJ2-2
CDR3: ASSLQGRGTGELF

V: TRBV7-9
size: -
J: TRBJ1-5
CDR3: ASSVQGGGDQPQH

V: TRBV4-2
size: -
J: TRBJ2-2
CDR3: ASRPGTSGPKGGELF

V: TRBV5-1
size: once
J: TRBJ1-1
CDR3: ASSLVPGIAAMKTEAF

V: TRBV7-2
size: medium-sized
J: TRBJ1-2
CDR3: ASSLATGDYGYT

V: TRBV7-9
size: few
J: TRBJ2-5
CDR3: ASSLGPRQIQETQY

V: TRBV2
size: -
J: TRBJ1-2
CDR3: ASSEARAINGYT

V: TRBV12-2
size: -
J: TRBJ2-7
CDR3: ASLPSVGVPEREAYEQY

V: TRBV5-8
size: -
J: TRBJ1-2
CDR3: ASSLTGGWGHGGYT